This T cell receptor (beta chain) was captured in a study of blood T cell repertoires in COVID-19. Study-level information: Sites across the United States, Italy and Spain contributed samples from acute and convalescent COVID-19. PBMCs, B-cell-depleted T cells, or T cells provided the cDNA or gDNA that made up the material.

In the authors' workflow: Cell counts per sample came from amplifying reference gene primers. TCRdb's copy holds only in-frame clones and misses some; the assay was immunoSEQ multiplex PCR. Clonal size and the V and J genes are those of that table, whereas D and trimming came from the DNA. The data hold about 320,000 clones, with about 82% observed a single time. Looked up from germline, CDR1 is SGHRS and CDR2 is YFSETQ. The length of the CDR3 is 12 residues. V was pared by 4 bases and J by 3 bases, with 4 bases between. The TCR was taken from a woman aged 50 to 60 with acute or convalescent COVID-19. The chain carries TRBV5-1 and TRBJ1-4; D gene unclear. Sequenced sample: peripheral blood. The CDR3 coding sequence is TGCGCCAGCAGCCTACCTAATGAAAAACTGTTTTTT. Amino acids: CASSLPNEKLFF.